What follows is one T cell receptor beta chain and its context. Its antigen target is currently unknown. No base quality values were provided; no much bigger clone lies one nucleotide off. The sample originates from a study of blood T cells in healthy people across ages (dated by TCRdb to between 2014 and 2017). For the wider study: In model experiments, roughly one uniquely barcoded TCR beta cDNA molecule per two T cells was captured by template switching. To track age-related changes in TCR beta repertoire diversity, the study relied on deep sequencing normalized with unique cDNA molecular identifiers. Donors of different ages were randomly distributed across sequencing lanes to avoid experimental bias. Four age groups were formed from the donors: young (average about 15 years), middle-aged (approximately 42), aged (under 70) and long-lived (less than 85). Using the same blood draw, the study looked at two additional independent replicas of 1 million unique cDNA reads for two donors, one aged 18 to 30 and the other aged 80 or older. Study-wide conclusions, independent of this receptor: Donor CMV infection status was unknown, potentially confounding age-related changes in expanded clonotypes. The long-lived group showed more naive CD4+ T cells, fewer expanded clones and increased TCR diversity than the aged group, suggesting age selection. Estimates of total diversity based on one million sequenced T cells were considered lower bounds and underestimates. Because profiling used bulk unsorted PBMCs, naive and antigen-experienced compartments could not be compared conclusively. As age increased, observed TCR beta diversity per million T cells dropped in a roughly linear way, and a significant reduction was already evident by age 40. Observed TCR beta diversity correlated strongly with the percentage of naive T cells measured by flow cytometry.

Donors were roughly 40 systemically healthy Caucasian individuals from Russia aged roughly 6 to 95 years. Each donor gave ten milliliters of peripheral blood, collected into EDTA-treated Vacutainer tubes. Ficoll-Paque density-gradient centrifugation was used to isolate PBMCs, with at least 7 million per sample. Trizol reagent was used to extract total RNA from the PBMCs, yielding at least 5 micrograms per sample. For every donor, an aliquot of PBMCs went through flow cytometry to measure the percentages of naive CD45RAhigh/CD27high T cells. Libraries were built with 5' RACE. Sequencing was performed on an Illumina HiSeq 2500. The second PCR ran for roughly 7 to 11 cycles and used a J-beta primer mix along with a sample-barcoded 5' primer. A template-switch 5' adaptor carrying 12 random nucleotides introduced a unique molecular identifier onto each TCR beta cDNA molecule. Each sample yielded at least 2.5 million CDR3-containing paired-end reads. The Mint cDNA synthesis kit, primed by a TRBC-specific oligonucleotide, was used to synthesize first-strand cDNA from all RNA. After uracil-DNA glycosylase treatment, a first 18-cycle PCR used universal primers M1SS and BC2_uni_R on all cDNA. The authors processed their data as follows. For normalization, 1 million high-quality reads, each with a distinct molecular identifier, were randomly selected from each sample. Instead of being binned into consensus sequences, reads with shared molecular identifiers were discarded. CDR3 identification, clonotype clustering and error correction used MiTCR with a Q25 quality threshold and the strictest error-elimination algorithm. A nonparametric unseen species model using Euler transformation provided a lower-bound estimate of total TCR beta diversity. Using fastp trimming at Q25 and MiXCR clonotype assembly, TCRdb reanalyzed the public sequencing data and kept in-frame beta chains. Entries that share a CDR3 protein sequence are merged under the most common genes and DNA. The authors' filters were not applied to this entry. This sample has around 800,000 distinct CDR3 sequences in its table, and 55% to 65% of those were observed once. The biggest ten clones account for 25% to 30% of the sample.

CDR1 and CDR2 are read off the germline V gene (reference sequence) as DFQATT and SNEGSKA. The germline ends are 17 bases apart after V is trimmed by 4 bases and J by 3 bases. Including cysteine and phenylalanine, the CDR3 has 15 amino acids. The kept DNA is CDR3 alone, 45 bases in frame from the first base. The rearrangement combines TRBV20-1 with TRBJ2-3; the D segment could be TRBD2, given 5 matching bases. This receptor was identified in a man aged 25 to 40 in good health. Specimen: blood. The nucleotide sequence reads as follows: TGCAGTGCTACCCCAGGAAAGGGAGTAACAGATACGCAGTATTTT. It translates as CSATPGKGVTDTQYF.